The clone carrying this T cell receptor beta chain was observed many times. Its target is not known. This sample holds PBMCs from approximately 10 ml fresh peripheral blood. Trimming removed 1 base from V and 4 bases from J, with 7 bases in between. Germline CDR1 LGHDT, CDR2 YNNKEL (reference sequence). The CDR3 spans 13 residues. This specimen comes from a study of T cells in Graves' hyperthyroidism and ophthalmopathy. Study context: Peripheral blood was acquired at first diagnosis, ahead of any therapy whatsoever. Findings and caveats of the study: The authors' 13 V-J model separated ophthalmopathy from stable hyperthyroidism.

There were TCR beta CDR3 regions amplified from RNA transcripts. The TCR CDR3 first-round RT-PCR relied on the HTBI primer set. Via MiXCR, TCRdb re-called the multiplex PCR reads, giving one row per CDR3 protein. Among more than 500,000 distinct CDR3 sequences listed, roughly 15% were seen once. The J gene is TRBJ2-5, the V gene TRBV3-1; D uncertain. This sequence originates from a woman between 40 and 50 years old with Graves' ophthalmopathy. The sequenced material came from blood. CDR3 nucleotides: TGTGCCAGCAGCCAAGGTCCGGTAGAGACCCAGTACTTC. Its protein is CASSQGPVETQYF.